Reported below is one T cell receptor (beta chain). Its cognate antigen has yet to be identified. The sample contains more than one DNA sequence encoding this CDR3. Taken from the germline V gene, the CDR1 and CDR2 loops are SGHRS and YFSETQ. V is cut by 0 bases and J by 5 bases, and the space between the germline ends is 2 bases. The CDR3 runs 11 amino acids, cysteine and phenylalanine included. Only the CDR3 portion is preserved as DNA: 33 bases, with reading frame beginning at the first base. The cohort consisted of 600 to 750 healthy bone marrow donors. At the time of sampling, all cohort members were nominally healthy, though unrecorded immune exposures were likely present. The donor tested CMV seronegative and was one of the 352 seronegative cohort members. Each donor provided a peripheral blood sample, and peripheral blood mononuclear cells were used for TCR beta sequencing. Genomic DNA was extracted from the blood cell samples with the Qiagen DNeasy Blood Extraction Kit.

The library was obtained by the immunoSEQ multiplex PCR assay. The multiplex PCR relied on a mix of 60 forward primers for TCR Vbeta segments and 13 reverse primers for TCR Jbeta segments. A multiplex PCR assay on genomic DNA amplified the CDR3 region of rearranged TCR beta genes. Amplified TCR beta libraries were sequenced as 87-base-pair reads on the Illumina HiSeq System. Regarding the original processing steps: A later analysis tallied around 80 million unique TCR beta chains across the 660 or so repertoires, and about 12 million of those chains were shared by two or more donors. To remove PCR and sequencing errors, raw reads were error-corrected and collapsed into unique sequences using a nearest-neighbor algorithm that merged closely related sequences. Alignment of CDR3 sequences to IMGT reference sequences was used to assign V, D and J gene segments. Each retained sequence needed at least a six-nucleotide match to both a V gene segment and a J gene segment. Rearrangements were classified as productive when the CDR3 lacked stop codons and remained in frame with V and J, and all other rearrangements were classified as non-productive. Following IMGT convention, CDR3 was defined as the stretch from the second conserved V-encoded cysteine up to the conserved J-encoded phenylalanine. The earlier analysis of some 580 of the donors excluded any sequence lacking an unambiguous match to a single V gene segment. An earlier analysis of approximately 590 of the donors classified V segments as functional when productive rearrangements were above 56.7% and as segregating when the standard deviation between donors was above 5%. A statistical classification framework was built for diagnosing cytomegalovirus status from the catalog of TCR beta chain sequences. In a later analysis, TCR nucleotide sequences were compared against IMGT/GENE-DB human TR gene sequences so that V and J genes could be assigned. In a later analysis, CDR3 sequences and most-parsimonious VDJ recombination scenarios were assigned using the TCRdist pipeline. In a later analysis, each TCR beta chain was defined by its CDR3 amino acid sequence together with its V-gene family, and reads lacking a unique V-gene family were excluded. As a way to deal with suspected cross-contamination and a sequencing artifact, a later analysis dropped roughly 600 nucleotide sequences that were highly shared and had low generation probability. In a later analysis, a clonal expansion index was calculated for each public chain from normalized within-repertoire ranks of inferred template counts. A later analysis computed generation probabilities with a VDJ recombination model fitted to out-of-frame rearrangements, and checked the results against IGoR. A later analysis scored TCR-TCR, TCR-HLA and TCR-CMV co-occurrence with hypergeometric tests, applying a repertoire-size bias correction to TCR pairs. To estimate false discovery rates, a later analysis permuted the HLA or CMV assignments 20 times. In a later analysis, co-occurring TCRs were grouped using DBSCAN, with TCRdist sequence similarity added in when clustering inside HLA-allele-positive subsets. For co-occurrence clustering, repertoires with fewer than 30,000 or more than 120,000 public chains were excluded, along with several repertoires with anomalous nucleotide sharing. TCRdb retrieved this table from immuneACCESS and kept in-frame rearrangements only. Not all clones are present; in checked studies, unresolved V genes account for under half, and no reason is known for the remainder. That table is the source of V, J and clone size, and D and trimming were worked out from the DNA. This sample's table has entries for approximately 190,000 clones. Under 6.5% of the sample rests with the top ten.

This entry comes from a study of cytomegalovirus exposure and HLA in healthy donors (dated by TCRdb to 2016 to 2017). Regarding the study in general: In an earlier analysis of several hundred of the donors, 276 Gb of sequence data and 90 million to 120 million unique TCR beta sequences from 180 million or so T cells were reported. Roughly 300 gigabases of sequencing data and 70 million to 95 million unique TCR sequences made up an early release that covered around 640 HLA-typed donors. Of the roughly 400 genotyped donors, less than 90% were placed in the genetic ancestry cluster associated with self-reported Caucasian donors. The study was designed to test whether signatures of past pathogen exposure could be identified by cataloging public T cell receptors. Using immunosequencing, the study profiled T cell repertoires from 550 to 750 subjects and related those repertoires to cytomegalovirus serostatus. Along with the approximately 620-subject first cohort, a separate validation cohort of roughly 110 different subjects was used. The study combined high-throughput TCR immunosequencing, statistical association of individual TCRs with disease status, and machine learning to predict cytomegalovirus infection status. To study patterns of TCR occurrence, a later analysis re-analyzed previously published TCR beta repertoires from around 670 donors and added high-resolution HLA genotyping. Rather than drawing on any new phenotypic data, the later analysis identified candidate immune exposures from TCR beta sequences and the way those sequences occurred across donors. An earlier analysis of approximately 500 of the donors applied high-throughput TCR beta sequencing to assess whether each TCR beta V gene segment acted as functional or pseudogenic. Donor age, sex, ethnicity and CMV serostatus were compiled together with the repertoire data. In a later genetic analysis, genome-wide SNP genotypes for about 55% of the roughly 700 donors were used, and that subset was treated as a discovery cohort. All discovery cohort repertoires had been generated on a single sequencing platform. Both class I and class II loci were covered by HLA typing, at four-digit resolution. Typing coverage varied by locus: roughly 620-640 donors for A, B, C, DRB1 and DQB1; 500 to 550 for DQA1; over 600 for DPA1; approximately 450 for DPB1. Roughly five DR-DQ haplotypes were handled as single units for association and clustering because linkage in the cohort was strong. On average, over 200,000 unique TCR beta nucleotide sequences were sequenced per donor among 350 to 400 genotyped donors of the cohort, with 15% to 20% of those sequences being non-productive. Study-wide findings and limitations: Linkage disequilibrium might explain the correlated functional status among segregating V segments, but an unknown experimental factor could not be ruled out. When HLA alleles, especially DR and DQ, strongly co-occurred, TCR associations were difficult to assign to individual alleles. A cluster of highly shared sequence variants was judged likely to represent a technical artifact of the sequencing pipeline. Across donors, most TCR sequences were observed very rarely, whereas some public TCRs were present in many individuals. According to a later analysis, TCR association rates differed among HLA loci, with DRB1 alleles showing the most associated TCRs and HLA-C alleles showing the fewest. A further reported finding was that TCR beta sequences accurately predicted the HLA-A and HLA-B alleles for most subjects in the first cohort. In a later analysis, several top co-occurrence clusters were reported to appear linked to parvovirus B19, influenza, CMV and Epstein-Barr virus. The authors suggested that the approach could potentially be generalized to other disease states and immunological phenotypes. An association between a missense DCLRE1C variant and V-gene and J-gene trimming of TCR beta chains was found in a later genetic analysis and replicated in an independent cohort. In an earlier analysis of more than 450 of the donors, most TCR beta V segments were observed in productive rearrangements about 87% or about 30% of the time, broadly matching IMGT annotations. In a later genetic analysis, fewer N-insertions in productive TCRs were reported among donors in an Asian-associated ancestry cluster than the roughly 640-donor mean. Sequencing depth was assumed to be roughly uniform across donors in the presence/absence analyses, though that assumption may not hold. A total of roughly 160 TCR beta chains were listed by the study as associated with cytomegalovirus. In vitro tests confirmed that a few of the cytomegalovirus-associated TCR beta chains recognize cytomegalovirus antigens. Because counts were too low, 15 to 20 rarely observed V segments, including chromosome 9 orphons, were excluded from the earlier analysis of several hundred of the donors. At a false discovery rate of 0.05, a later analysis linked 15,000 to 20,000 TCR beta sequences to specific HLA alleles. In both the original and validation cohorts, the classifier was reported to diagnose cytomegalovirus status with high specificity and sensitivity. In a later analysis, most CMV-associated TCR beta chains were found to appear HLA-restricted, with HLA associations seemingly driven largely by CMV exposure. CMV serostatus was the only immune exposure information available for the cohort. This cohort had only TCR beta chains sequenced, and the lack of alpha or paired-chain data limited which features could be detected. Because HLA typing was missing for some donors at each locus, association tests included only the typed subset. Compared with equally common non-associated chains, HLA-associated TCR beta chains in a later analysis were more clonally expanded and had lower generation probabilities. Some IMGT-functional V segments, including TRBV6-2 and TRBV6-3, could not be told apart with the 87-base-pair reads, so those segments were excluded.

The receptor was isolated from a young man in good health and CMV-seronegative. Input material: PBMCs. Here the chain combines TRBV5-1 and TRBJ2-5, with the D gene call left open. The CDR3 protein: CASSLAETQYF. Here is the DNA: TGCGCCAGCAGCTTGGCTGAGACCCAGTACTTC.